These 3 T cell receptor beta chains came from one sample sequenced in a study of blood T cell repertoires in COVID-19. Method: immunoSEQ multiplex PCR; TCRdb's copy keeps in-frame clones and lacks some. The sample records about 180,000 clones, roughly 82% being singletons. The source material was PBMCs or T cells enriched from blood (not recorded which). These receptors were collected from a man aged 50 to 60 who had recovered from COVID-19.

The chain employs TRBV28 and TRBJ1-4; TRBD1 might be the D (5 bases). This CDR3 has 15 amino acids. Germline lookup yields CDR1 MDHEN and CDR2 SYDVKM. The V end was cut by 1 base, the J end by 7 bases, with 13 bases between. The CDR3 is CASSLLGGETEKLFF. CDR3 in DNA: TGTGCCAGCAGTTTATTAGGAGGGGAGACTGAAAAACTGTTTTTT.

In its sample, this clone was seen a few times. As DNA, the CDR3 is TGTGCCTGGAGAATCGCCGGACAGGGTGCTTCACCCCTCCACTTT. Its translation: CAWRIAGQGASPLHF. V and J are TRBV30 and TRBJ1-6; 8 nucleotides align to TRBD1. The CDR3 consists of 15 residues. V gave up 3 bases and J gave up 9 bases; unmatched junction bases: 10. Germline V CDR1 and CDR2: GTSNPN, SVGIG (reference sequence).

The genes are TRBV6-5 and TRBJ1-5; 8 bases fit TRBD1. V gave up 4 bases and J gave up 3 bases; unmatched junction bases: 8. Germline V lookup: CDR1 MNHEY, CDR2 SVGAGI. The CDR3 totals 16 residues. The CDR3 loop reads CASSSGRTGNNQPQHF. CDR3 sequence (DNA): TGTGCCAGCAGTTCCGGACGGACAGGGAACAATCAGCCCCAGCATTTT.